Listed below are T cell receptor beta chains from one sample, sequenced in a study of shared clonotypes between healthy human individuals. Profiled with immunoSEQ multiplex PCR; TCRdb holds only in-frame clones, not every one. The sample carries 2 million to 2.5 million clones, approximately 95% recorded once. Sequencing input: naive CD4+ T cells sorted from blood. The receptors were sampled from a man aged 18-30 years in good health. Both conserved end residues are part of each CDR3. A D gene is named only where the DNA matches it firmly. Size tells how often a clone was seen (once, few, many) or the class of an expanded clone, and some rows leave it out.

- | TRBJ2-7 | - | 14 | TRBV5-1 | TGCGCCAGCAGCTTGGAGGGACCGACCTACGAGCAGTACTTC | CASSLEGPTYEQYF
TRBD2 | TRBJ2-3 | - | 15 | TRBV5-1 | TGCGCCAGCAGCTTGGGAGCGGGGGGCGGGGATACGCAGTATTTT | CASSLGAGGGDTQYF
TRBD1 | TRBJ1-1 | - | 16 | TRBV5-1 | TGCGCCAGCAGCTTAGGTGACAGGGGTAGGAGCACTGAAGCTTTCTTT | CASSLGDRGRSTEAFF
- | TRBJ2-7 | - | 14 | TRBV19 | TGTGCCAGTAAAAGGCAGGGGGGAAGCTACGAGCAGTACTTC | CASKRQGGSYEQYF
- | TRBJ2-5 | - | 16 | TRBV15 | TGTGCCACCAGCAGAGATCGGGTAGAGATCAAGGAGACCCAGTACTTC | CATSRDRVEIKETQYF
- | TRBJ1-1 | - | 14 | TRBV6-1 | TGTGCCAGCAGTGGCCGGGGGGGTGGCACTGAAGCTTTCTTT | CASSGRGGGTEAFF
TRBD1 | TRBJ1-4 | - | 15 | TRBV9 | TGTGCCAGCAGTTCTACGGGACAGCTCAATGAAAAACTGTTTTTT | CASSSTGQLNEKLFF
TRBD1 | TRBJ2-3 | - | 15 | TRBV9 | TGTGCCAGCAGCGCAAGAGGGACAGGGGTTGATACGCAGTATTTT | CASSARGTGVDTQYF
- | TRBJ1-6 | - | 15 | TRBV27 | TGTGCCAGCAGTCCAACCGGGACTAAGCGATCACCCCTCCACTTT | CASSPTGTKRSPLHF
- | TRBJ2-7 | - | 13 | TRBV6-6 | TGTGCCAGCAGTCGTACAGGCCTCTACGAGCAGTACTTC | CASSRTGLYEQYF
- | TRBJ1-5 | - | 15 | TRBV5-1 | TGCGCCAGCAGCCTGGCCGGGACCCCTAATCAGCCCCAGCATTTT | CASSLAGTPNQPQHF
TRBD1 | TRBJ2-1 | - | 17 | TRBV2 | TGTGCCAGCCGTGCAGGGGGCGGTCCTAGCTCCTACAATGAGCAGTTCTTC | CASRAGGGPSSYNEQFF
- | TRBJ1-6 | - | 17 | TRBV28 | TGTGCCAGCAGTCCCGCGGGGGCGAGCTCCTATAATTCACCCCTCCACTTT | CASSPAGASSYNSPLHF
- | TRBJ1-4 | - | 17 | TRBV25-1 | TGTGCCAGCAGTGAATCCGGGGCCGGCTCTGCTAATGAAAAACTGTTTTTT | CASSESGAGSANEKLFF
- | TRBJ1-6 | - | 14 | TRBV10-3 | TGTGCCATCAGTGAGTCGCAGGGGAGCTCACCCCTCCACTTT | CAISESQGSSPLHF
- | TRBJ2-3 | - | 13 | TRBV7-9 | TGTGCCAGCAGCTTAGGGGCTATAGATACGCAGTATTTT | CASSLGAIDTQYF
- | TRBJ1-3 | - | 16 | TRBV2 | TGTGCCAGCAGTGGCCCCGACGGGGACTCTGGAAACACCATATATTTT | CASSGPDGDSGNTIYF
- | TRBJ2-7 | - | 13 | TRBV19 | TGTGCCAGTAGTGAACAGGGTTACCACGAGCAGTACTTC | CASSEQGYHEQYF
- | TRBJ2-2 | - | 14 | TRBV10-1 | TGCGCCAGCAGGGCCAGAGGGGACACCGGGGAGCTGTTTTTT | CASRARGDTGELFF
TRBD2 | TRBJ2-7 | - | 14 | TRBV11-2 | TGTGCCAGCAGCTTAGCAGGACTAGTAGGCGAGCAGTACTTC | CASSLAGLVGEQYF
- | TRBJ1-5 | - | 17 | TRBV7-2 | TGTGCCAGCAGCCCCGGGGACGGAACCTATAGCAATCAGCCCCAGCATTTT | CASSPGDGTYSNQPQHF
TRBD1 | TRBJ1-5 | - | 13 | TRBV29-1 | TGCAGCGTCCAGACAGGGATCAATCAGCCCCAGCATTTT | CSVQTGINQPQHF
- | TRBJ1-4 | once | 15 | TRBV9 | TGTGCCAGCAGCCCATGGACAGAACCTAATGAAAAACTGTTTTTT | CASSPWTEPNEKLFF
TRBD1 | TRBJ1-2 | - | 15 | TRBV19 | TGTGCCAGTCGACCCGGACAGGGGGGGAACTATGGCTACACCTTC | CASRPGQGGNYGYTF
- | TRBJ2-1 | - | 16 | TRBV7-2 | TGTGCCAGCAGCTCCAGACTGGTGCCACGTTACAATGAGCAGTTCTTC | CASSSRLVPRYNEQFF
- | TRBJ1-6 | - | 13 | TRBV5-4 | TGTGCCAGCAGCTTGGGTGGGGGATCACCCCTCCACTTT | CASSLGGGSPLHF
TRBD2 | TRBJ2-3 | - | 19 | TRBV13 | TGTGCCAGCAGCTTATTGGGGCTAGCGGGAGGGCACCATTCGGATACGCAGTATTTT | CASSLLGLAGGHHSDTQYF
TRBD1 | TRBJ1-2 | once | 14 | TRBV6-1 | TGTGCCAGCAGTGAAGCGACGAGGGGGCATGGCTACACCTTC | CASSEATRGHGYTF
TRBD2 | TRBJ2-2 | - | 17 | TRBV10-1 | TGCGCCAGCAGTGCTGGGGGGGGGTTCGCGAACACCGGGGAGCTGTTTTTT | CASSAGGGFANTGELFF
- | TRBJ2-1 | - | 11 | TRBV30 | TGTGCCTGGAGTGTACTCTATGAGCAGTTCTTC | CAWSVLYEQFF
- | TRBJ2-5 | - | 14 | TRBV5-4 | TGTGCCAGCAGCTTACGTGGGCCCGGGGAGACCCAGTACTTC | CASSLRGPGETQYF
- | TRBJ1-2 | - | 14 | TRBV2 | TGTGCCAGCAACGCCGGCCAGGCCTACTATGGCTACACCTTC | CASNAGQAYYGYTF
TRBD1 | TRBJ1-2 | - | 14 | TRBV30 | TGTGCCTGGACCCGGGACAGCCTCAACTATGGCTACACCTTC | CAWTRDSLNYGYTF
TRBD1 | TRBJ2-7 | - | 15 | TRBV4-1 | TGCGCCAGCAGCCATGGACAGGGACGATCCTACGAGCAGTACTTC | CASSHGQGRSYEQYF
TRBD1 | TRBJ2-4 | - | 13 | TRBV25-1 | TGTGCCAGCAGTTGGGGACAGCGAAACATTCAGTACTTC | CASSWGQRNIQYF
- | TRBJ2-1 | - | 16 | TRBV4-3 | TGCGCCAGCAGCCAAGAAATCGGGTGGGGTGGGAATGAGCAGTTCTTC | CASSQEIGWGGNEQFF
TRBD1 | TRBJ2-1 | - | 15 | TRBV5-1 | TGCGCCAGCAGCCCGGGACAGGCCCCTTACGGTGAGCAGTTCTTC | CASSPGQAPYGEQFF
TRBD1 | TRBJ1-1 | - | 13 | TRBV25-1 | TGTGCCAGCAAGGGGACAGCGAACACTGAAGCTTTCTTT | CASKGTANTEAFF
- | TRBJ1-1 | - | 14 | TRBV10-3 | TGTGCCATCAGTGAGTCCGGTCTAAACACTGAAGCTTTCTTT | CAISESGLNTEAFF
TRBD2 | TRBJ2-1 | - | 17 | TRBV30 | TGTGCCTGGAGTGCAATGCGGACTAGCGGGGTGGTCGATGAGCAGTTCTTC | CAWSAMRTSGVVDEQFF
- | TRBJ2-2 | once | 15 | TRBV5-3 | TGTGCCAGAAGACAAGATGGAGTGAAGGGCGGGGAGCTGTTTTTT | CARRQDGVKGGELFF
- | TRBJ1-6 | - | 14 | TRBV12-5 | TGTGCTAGTGGTTCGACCTCTAATAATTCACCCCTCCACTTT | CASGSTSNNSPLHF
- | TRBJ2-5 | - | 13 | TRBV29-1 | TGCAGCGCTCTCCCGCCTCCCCTAGAGACCCAGTACTTC | CSALPPPLETQYF
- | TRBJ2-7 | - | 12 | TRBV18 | TGTGCCAGCTCACCAGGGGTCTACGAGCAGTACTTC | CASSPGVYEQYF
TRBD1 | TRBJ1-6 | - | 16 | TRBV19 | TGTGCCAGTAGTGTGACAGGGAGCTCCTATAATTCACCCCTCCACTTT | CASSVTGSSYNSPLHF
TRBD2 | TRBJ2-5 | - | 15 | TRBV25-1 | TGTGCCAGCAGTGAATCCCTAGCGGGGGTTGAGACCCAGTACTTC | CASSESLAGVETQYF
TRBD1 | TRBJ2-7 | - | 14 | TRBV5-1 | TGCGCCAGCAGCTGGGGGACAGGGGGTGGCGAGCAGTACTTC | CASSWGTGGGEQYF
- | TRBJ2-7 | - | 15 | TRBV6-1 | TGTGCCAGCAGTGTAGCCGCTTCCCCAAGGGACGAGCAGTACTTC | CASSVAASPRDEQYF
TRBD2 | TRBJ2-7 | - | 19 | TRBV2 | TGTGCCAGCAGTGAATCCTACCTAGCGGGAGTCCTTCCATCCTACGAGCAGTACTTC | CASSESYLAGVLPSYEQYF
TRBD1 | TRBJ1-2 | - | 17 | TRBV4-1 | TGCGCCAGCAGCCAAGTGGGGACAGGATCTATTAACTATGGCTACACCTTC | CASSQVGTGSINYGYTF
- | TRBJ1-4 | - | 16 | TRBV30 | TGTGCCTGGAGTCCGGGACGGAGCCTTTCTAATGAAAAACTGTTTTTT | CAWSPGRSLSNEKLFF